A selection of T cell receptor beta chains follows, all from one sample in a study of blood T cells in healthy people across ages. TCRdb analysed the 5' RACE reads with MiXCR anew, one entry per CDR3 protein. The sample comprises roughly 680,000 distinct CDR3 sequences, around 50% of which are singletons, and roughly 13% rests with the top ten. The sequencing sample was made of blood. These receptors came from a woman of 80 years or more in good health. Both conserved end residues are part of each CDR3. Fields, in order: CDR3 DNA, CDR3 protein, J gene, D gene, V gene, clone size. D genes are given only for firm matches. Size values are once, few and many counts, or a class for expanded clones, and some rows have none.

DNA: TGCAGCGTTGGGGACAATTACGAGCAGTACTTC; CDR3: CSVGDNYEQYF; J: TRBJ2-7; D: -; V: TRBV29-1; size: many
DNA: TGTGCCAGCAGTACAGGGTTGGGCTATGGCTACACCTTC; CDR3: CASSTGLGYGYTF; J: TRBJ1-2; D: -; V: TRBV28; size: -
DNA: TGCAGTTGGGCAGGGCGGGGAAACATTCAGTACTTC; CDR3: CSWAGRGNIQYF; J: TRBJ2-4; D: -; V: TRBV20-1; size: many
DNA: TGTGCCAGCAGCTCGGGAAGCGCCAACAATGAGCAGTTCTTC; CDR3: CASSSGSANNEQFF; J: TRBJ2-1; D: -; V: TRBV7-2; size: few
DNA: TGCAGTGCTAGCGGACTAGCCCTCAAGCAGTACTTC; CDR3: CSASGLALKQYF; J: TRBJ2-7; D: TRBD2; V: TRBV20-1; size: many
DNA: TGCGCCAGCAGCCCGGGCTACGGATCCTACGAGCAGTACTTC; CDR3: CASSPGYGSYEQYF; J: TRBJ2-7; D: -; V: TRBV5-1; size: many
DNA: TGTGCCAGCAGGCTGACTAGCGGGGCTGGCACAGATACGCAGTATTTT; CDR3: CASRLTSGAGTDTQYF; J: TRBJ2-3; D: TRBD2; V: TRBV12-3/TRBV12-4; size: -
DNA: TGCAGTGCTCCCCCTGGAACCTCCGGCTATGGCTGCACCTTC; CDR3: CSAPPGTSGYGCTF; J: TRBJ1-2; D: -; V: TRBV20-1; size: few
DNA: TGTGCCATCAGTGAGCGGGGGGTTTCGACTAACTATGGCTACACCTTC; CDR3: CAISERGVSTNYGYTF; J: TRBJ1-2; D: -; V: TRBV10-3; size: many
DNA: TGTGCCAGCAGTCCTCCCGGGACAGGGGTTGAAAAACTGTTTTTT; CDR3: CASSPPGTGVEKLFF; J: TRBJ1-4; D: TRBD1; V: TRBV12-3/TRBV12-4; size: -
DNA: TGTGCCAGCAGCCAAGAAACAGTTTCTAACTATGGCTACACCTTC; CDR3: CASSQETVSNYGYTF; J: TRBJ1-2; D: -; V: TRBV3-1; size: -
DNA: TGTGCCAGCTCACCGCAAGGCGGACACAATGAGCAGTTCTTC; CDR3: CASSPQGGHNEQFF; J: TRBJ2-1; D: -; V: TRBV18; size: -
DNA: TGTGCCAGCAGCGGTAACAGGGCCGGTGAAGCTTTCTTT; CDR3: CASSGNRAGEAFF; J: TRBJ1-1; D: -; V: TRBV7-3; size: -
DNA: TGTGCCAGCAGTTACTTGGGGGACAGATCCTACGAGCAGTACTTC; CDR3: CASSYLGDRSYEQYF; J: TRBJ2-7; D: TRBD1; V: TRBV6-5; size: -
DNA: TGTGCCAGCAGCCCGACTAGTCGCAATGAGCAGTTCTTC; CDR3: CASSPTSRNEQFF; J: TRBJ2-1; D: -; V: TRBV3-1; size: many
DNA: TGTGCCAGCAGTAAAGAGTACAGGGCGGCGGCTGGCTACACCTTC; CDR3: CASSKEYRAAAGYTF; J: TRBJ1-2; D: -; V: TRBV6-5; size: -
DNA: TGTGCCAGCAGCAGGGGTACGGATGGCTACACCTTC; CDR3: CASSRGTDGYTF; J: TRBJ1-2; D: -; V: TRBV3-1; size: -
DNA: TGCAGCGTGCTACAGGGGCAACGGGGCACTGAAGCTTTCTTT; CDR3: CSVLQGQRGTEAFF; J: TRBJ1-1; D: TRBD1; V: TRBV29-1; size: -
DNA: TGCGCCAGCAGCCCGGACCACACAGATACGCAGTATTTT; CDR3: CASSPDHTDTQYF; J: TRBJ2-3; D: -; V: TRBV5-1; size: few
DNA: TGTGCCAGCACCCTGGGGGTTTTGAACACTGAAGCTTTCTTT; CDR3: CASTLGVLNTEAFF; J: TRBJ1-1; D: -; V: TRBV6-5; size: -
DNA: TGTGCCAGCAGTCGGACAGGGCTCGGCGTCACAGATACGCAGTATTTT; CDR3: CASSRTGLGVTDTQYF; J: TRBJ2-3; D: TRBD1; V: TRBV6-5; size: many
DNA: TGTGCCAGCAGTTACTCTTGGGATACGCAGTATTTT; CDR3: CASSYSWDTQYF; J: TRBJ2-3; D: -; V: TRBV6-6; size: -
DNA: TGCAGTGCTAGTCCTTCACTAGCGGGAAGGGCAGAGCAGTTCTTC; CDR3: CSASPSLAGRAEQFF; J: TRBJ2-1; D: TRBD2; V: TRBV20-1; size: many